This T cell receptor beta chain was documented in a study of cytomegalovirus exposure and HLA in healthy donors. A single count supports this clone. The antigen is not known. The PCR contained 60 Vbeta and 13 Jbeta primers. Some clones are missing from TCRdb's copy, which holds only in-frame ones; the method was immunoSEQ multiplex PCR. The sample records some 130,000 clones, about three quarters being singletons. Looked up from germline, CDR1 is LGHNT and CDR2 is FRNRAP. This CDR3 is 12 amino acids long. The V and J ends lost 9 bases and 0 bases respectively, with 6 bases between them. Broader study findings: In a later analysis, TCR beta V- and J-gene trimming was associated with a missense DCLRE1C variant. The study assumed roughly uniform donor sequencing depth for presence/absence analyses.

The genes are TRBV12-5 and TRBJ2-1, with D tentatively TRBD1 (6 bases). The source is a male donor in good health and CMV-seropositive. The specimen was PBMCs. The CDR3 sequence: CASRGSYNEQFF. CDR3 coding DNA: TGTGCTAGCAGGGGCTCCTACAATGAGCAGTTCTTC.